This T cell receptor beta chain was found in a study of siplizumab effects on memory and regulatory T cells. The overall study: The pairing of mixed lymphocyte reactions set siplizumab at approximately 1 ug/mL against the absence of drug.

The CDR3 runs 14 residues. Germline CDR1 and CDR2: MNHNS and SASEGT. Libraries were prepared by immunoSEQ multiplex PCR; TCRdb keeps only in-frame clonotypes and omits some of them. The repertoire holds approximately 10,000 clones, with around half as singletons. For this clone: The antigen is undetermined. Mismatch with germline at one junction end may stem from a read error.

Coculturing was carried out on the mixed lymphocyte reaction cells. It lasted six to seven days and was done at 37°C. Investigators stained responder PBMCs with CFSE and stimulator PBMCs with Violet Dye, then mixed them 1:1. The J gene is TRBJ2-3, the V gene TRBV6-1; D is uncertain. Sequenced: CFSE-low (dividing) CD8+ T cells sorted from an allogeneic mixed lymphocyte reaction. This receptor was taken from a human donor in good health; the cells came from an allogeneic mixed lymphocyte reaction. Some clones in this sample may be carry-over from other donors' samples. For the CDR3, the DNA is TGTGCCATCAGTGAGACCCACCTGATAGATACGCAGTATTTT. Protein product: CAISETHLIDTQYF.